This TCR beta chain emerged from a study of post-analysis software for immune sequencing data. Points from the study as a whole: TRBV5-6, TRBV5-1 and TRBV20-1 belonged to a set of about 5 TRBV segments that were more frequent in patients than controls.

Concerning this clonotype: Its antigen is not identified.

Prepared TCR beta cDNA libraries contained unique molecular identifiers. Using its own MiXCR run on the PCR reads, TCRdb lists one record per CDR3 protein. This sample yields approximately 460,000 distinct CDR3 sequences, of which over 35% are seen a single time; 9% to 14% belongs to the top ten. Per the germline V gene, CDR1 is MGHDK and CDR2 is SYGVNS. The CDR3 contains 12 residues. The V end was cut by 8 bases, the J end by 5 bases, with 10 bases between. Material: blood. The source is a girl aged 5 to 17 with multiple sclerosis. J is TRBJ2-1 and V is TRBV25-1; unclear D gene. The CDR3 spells CASWTDHNEQFF. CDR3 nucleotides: TGTGCCAGCTGGACGGACCACAATGAGCAGTTCTTC.